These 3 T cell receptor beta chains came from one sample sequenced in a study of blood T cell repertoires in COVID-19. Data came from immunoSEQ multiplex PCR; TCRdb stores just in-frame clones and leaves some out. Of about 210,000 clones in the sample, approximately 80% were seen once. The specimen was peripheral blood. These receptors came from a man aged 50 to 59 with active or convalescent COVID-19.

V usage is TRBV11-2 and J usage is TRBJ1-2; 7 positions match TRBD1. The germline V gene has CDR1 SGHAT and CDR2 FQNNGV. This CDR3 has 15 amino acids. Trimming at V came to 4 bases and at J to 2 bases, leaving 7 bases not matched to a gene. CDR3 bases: TGTGCCAGCAGCTCCCGACAGGGCTGGAACTATGGCTACACCTTC. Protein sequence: CASSSRQGWNYGYTF.

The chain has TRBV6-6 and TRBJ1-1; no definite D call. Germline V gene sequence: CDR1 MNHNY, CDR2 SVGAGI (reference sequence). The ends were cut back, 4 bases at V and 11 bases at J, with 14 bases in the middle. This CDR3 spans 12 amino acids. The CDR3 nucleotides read TGTGCCAGCAGTTCATCACCTCTCGGGGCTTTCTTT. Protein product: CASSSSPLGAFF.

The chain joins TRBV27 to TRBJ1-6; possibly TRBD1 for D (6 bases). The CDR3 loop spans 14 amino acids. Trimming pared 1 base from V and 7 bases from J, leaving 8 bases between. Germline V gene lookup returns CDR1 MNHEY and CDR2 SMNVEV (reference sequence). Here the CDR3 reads CASSLLQGNSPLHF. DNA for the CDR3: TGTGCCAGCAGTTTATTACAGGGAAATTCACCCCTCCACTTT.